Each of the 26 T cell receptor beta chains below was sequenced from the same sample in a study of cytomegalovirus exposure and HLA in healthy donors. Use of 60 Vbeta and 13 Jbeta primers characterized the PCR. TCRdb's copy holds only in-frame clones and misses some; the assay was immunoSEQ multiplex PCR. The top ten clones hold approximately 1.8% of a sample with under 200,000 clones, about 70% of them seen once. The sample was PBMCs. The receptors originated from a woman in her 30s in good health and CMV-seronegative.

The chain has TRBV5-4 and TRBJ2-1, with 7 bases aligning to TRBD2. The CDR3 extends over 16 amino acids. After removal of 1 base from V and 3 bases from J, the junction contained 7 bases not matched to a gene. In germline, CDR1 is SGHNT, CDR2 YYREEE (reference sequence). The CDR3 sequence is CASSLRASGLYNEQFF. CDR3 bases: TGTGCCAGCAGCTTGAGGGCTAGCGGCCTCTACAATGAGCAGTTCTTC.

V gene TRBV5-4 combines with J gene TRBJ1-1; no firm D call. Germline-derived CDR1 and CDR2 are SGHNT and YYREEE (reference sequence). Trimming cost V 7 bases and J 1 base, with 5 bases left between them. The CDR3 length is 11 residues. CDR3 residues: CASSGNTEAFF. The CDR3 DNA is TGTGCCAGCTCAGGGAACACTGAAGCTTTCTTT.

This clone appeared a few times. CDR3 nucleotides: TGTGCCAGCAGCTTTTTCGCGGCGGAGAACGAGCAGTACTTC. It is translated as CASSFFAAENEQYF. This sequence joins TRBV11-2 and TRBJ2-7; D is undetermined. With 3 bases removed from V and 5 bases from J, the gap between germline ends came to 14 bases. The CDR3 sequence is 14 residues long. The germline V gene encodes CDR1 SGHAT and CDR2 FQNNGV.

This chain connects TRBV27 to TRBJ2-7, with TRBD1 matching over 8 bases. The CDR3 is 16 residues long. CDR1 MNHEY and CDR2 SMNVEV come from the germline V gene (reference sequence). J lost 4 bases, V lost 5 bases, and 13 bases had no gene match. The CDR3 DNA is TGTGCCAGCAGTCATCCCGCGAGGACAGGGCATTACGAGCAGTACTTC. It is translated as CASSHPARTGHYEQYF.

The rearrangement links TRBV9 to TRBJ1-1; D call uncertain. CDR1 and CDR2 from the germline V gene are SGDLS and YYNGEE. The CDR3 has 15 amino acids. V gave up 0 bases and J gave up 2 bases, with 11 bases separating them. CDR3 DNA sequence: TGTGCCAGCAGCGTAGGGGGAACGGGAAACACTGAAGCTTTCTTT. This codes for CASSVGGTGNTEAFF.

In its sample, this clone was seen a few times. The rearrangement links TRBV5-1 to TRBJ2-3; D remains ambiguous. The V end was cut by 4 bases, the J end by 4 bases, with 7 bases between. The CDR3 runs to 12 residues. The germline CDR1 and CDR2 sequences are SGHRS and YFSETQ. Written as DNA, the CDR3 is TGCGCCAGCAGCCCCCCCTCAGATACGCAGTATTTT. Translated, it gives CASSPPSDTQYF.

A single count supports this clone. The CDR3 region has the DNA TGTGCCAGCAGGAGGGGGGGTCCATGGTCCACTAATGAAAAACTGTTTTTT. Amino acid sequence: CASRRGGPWSTNEKLFF. The rearrangement joins TRBV7-2 to TRBJ1-4, with D maybe TRBD1 (6 bases). The CDR3 is 17 amino acids. The germline V and J ends were trimmed by 6 bases and 2 bases, with 19 bases remaining between them. Germline loops: CDR1 SGHTA, CDR2 FQGNSA.

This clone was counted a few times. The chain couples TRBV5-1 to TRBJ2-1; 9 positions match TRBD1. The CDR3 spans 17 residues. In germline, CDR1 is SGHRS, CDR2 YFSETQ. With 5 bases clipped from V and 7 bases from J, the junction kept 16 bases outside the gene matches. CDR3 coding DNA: TGCGCCAGCAGAGGTTGGATTCCGGGACAGGGAAGGAATGAGCAGTTCTTC. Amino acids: CASRGWIPGQGRNEQFF.

This chain's CDR3 is CSVSMGLRVNTEAFF. The CDR3 DNA reads TGCAGCGTTTCTATGGGGCTTAGAGTGAACACTGAAGCTTTCTTT. The J gene is TRBJ1-1, the V gene TRBV29-1, with a possible D match to TRBD1 (5 bases). Germline V gene data show CDR1 as SQVTM and CDR2 as ANQGSEA. The CDR3 runs to 15 residues. V gave up 5 bases and J gave up 0 bases, with 16 bases separating them. The full variable domain, completed using reference TRBV29-1 and TRBJ1-1, is SAVISQKPSRDICQRGTSLTIQCQVDSQVTMMFWYRQQPGQSLTLIATANQGSEATYESGFVIDKFPISRPNLTFSTLTVSNMSPEDSSIYLCSVSMGLRVNTEAFFGQGTRLTVV.

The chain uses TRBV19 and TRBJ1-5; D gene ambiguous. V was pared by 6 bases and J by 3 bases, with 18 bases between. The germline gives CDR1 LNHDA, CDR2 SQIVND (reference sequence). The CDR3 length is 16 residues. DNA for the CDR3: TGTGCCAGTAGCACGGGCAGGCGGGATTCCAATCAGCCCCAGCATTTT. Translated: CASSTGRRDSNQPQHF. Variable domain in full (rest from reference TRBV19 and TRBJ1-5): DGGITQSPKYLFRKEGQNVTLSCEQNLNHDAMYWYRQDPGQGLRLIYYSQIVNDFQKGDIAEGYSVSREKKESFPLTVTSAQKNPTAFYLCASSTGRRDSNQPQHFGDGTRLSIL.

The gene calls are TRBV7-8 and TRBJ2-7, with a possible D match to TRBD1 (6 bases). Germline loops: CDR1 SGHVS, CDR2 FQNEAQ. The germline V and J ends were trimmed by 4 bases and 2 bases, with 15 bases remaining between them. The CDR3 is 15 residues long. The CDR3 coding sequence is TGTGCCAGCAGCTCTACACCCGGGACAACCTACGAGCAGTACTTC. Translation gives CASSSTPGTTYEQYF.

CDR3 DNA: TGCGCCAGCAGCTTTCTCCCGGGGGAAGAGACCCAGTACTTC. Translation: CASSFLPGEETQYF. J is TRBJ2-5 and V is TRBV5-1; TRBD2 is a possible D gene (6 bases). This CDR3 has 14 amino acids. The germline CDR1 and CDR2 sequences are SGHRS and YFSETQ. Trimming took off 2 bases at V and 3 bases at J, with 11 bases between the two ends.

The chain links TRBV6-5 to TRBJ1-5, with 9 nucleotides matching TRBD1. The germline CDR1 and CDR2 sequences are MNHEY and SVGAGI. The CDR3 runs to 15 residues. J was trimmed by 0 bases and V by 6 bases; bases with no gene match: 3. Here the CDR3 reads CASRRDRDSNQPQHF. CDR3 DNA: TGTGCCAGCAGACGGGACAGGGATAGCAATCAGCCCCAGCATTTT.

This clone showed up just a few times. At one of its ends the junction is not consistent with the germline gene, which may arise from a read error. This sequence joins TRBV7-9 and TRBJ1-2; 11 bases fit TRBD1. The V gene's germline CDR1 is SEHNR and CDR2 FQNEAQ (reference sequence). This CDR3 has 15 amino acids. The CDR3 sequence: CSSRIGQGASDGYTF. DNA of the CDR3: TGTTCCAGCAGAATAGGACAGGGGGCAAGTGATGGCTACACCTTC.

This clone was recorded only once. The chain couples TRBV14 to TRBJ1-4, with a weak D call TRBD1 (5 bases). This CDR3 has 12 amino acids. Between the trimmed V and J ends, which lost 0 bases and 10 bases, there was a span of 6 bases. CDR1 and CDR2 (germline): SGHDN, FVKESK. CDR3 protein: CASSQDQGKLFF. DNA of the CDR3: TGTGCCAGCAGCCAAGATCAGGGAAAACTGTTTTTT.

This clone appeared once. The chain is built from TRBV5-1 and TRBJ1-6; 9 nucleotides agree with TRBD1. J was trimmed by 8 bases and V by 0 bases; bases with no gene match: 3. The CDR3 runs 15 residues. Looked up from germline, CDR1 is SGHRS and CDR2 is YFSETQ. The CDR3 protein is CASSLDDRGDSPLHF. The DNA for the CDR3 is TGCGCCAGCAGCTTGGATGACAGGGGGGATTCACCCCTCCACTTT.

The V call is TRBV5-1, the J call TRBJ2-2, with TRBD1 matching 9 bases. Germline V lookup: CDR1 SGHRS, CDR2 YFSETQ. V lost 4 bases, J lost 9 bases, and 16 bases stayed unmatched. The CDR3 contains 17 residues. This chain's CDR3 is CASSRTAGTGKARELFF. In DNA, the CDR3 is TGCGCCAGCAGCCGCACGGCCGGGACAGGGAAGGCCCGGGAGCTGTTTTTT.

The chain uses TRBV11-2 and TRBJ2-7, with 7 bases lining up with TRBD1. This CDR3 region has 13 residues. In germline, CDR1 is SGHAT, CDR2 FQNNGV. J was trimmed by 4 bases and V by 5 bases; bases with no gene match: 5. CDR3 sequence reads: CASSQGVRYEQYF. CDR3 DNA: TGTGCCAGCAGCCAGGGGGTTAGGTACGAGCAGTACTTC.

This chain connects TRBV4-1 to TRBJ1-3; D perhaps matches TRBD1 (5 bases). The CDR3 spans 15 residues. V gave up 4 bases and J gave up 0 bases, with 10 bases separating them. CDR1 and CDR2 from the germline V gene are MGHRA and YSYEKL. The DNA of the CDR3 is TGCGCCAGCAGCCGGATACAGGTCTCTGGAAACACCATATATTTT. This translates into CASSRIQVSGNTIYF.

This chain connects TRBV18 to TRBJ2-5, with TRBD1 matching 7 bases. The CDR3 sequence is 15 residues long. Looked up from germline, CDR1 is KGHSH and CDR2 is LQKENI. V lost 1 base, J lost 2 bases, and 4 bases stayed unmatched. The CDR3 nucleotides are TGTGCCAGCTCACCACTCGGGACAGCACAAGAGACCCAGTACTTC. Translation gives CASSPLGTAQETQYF.

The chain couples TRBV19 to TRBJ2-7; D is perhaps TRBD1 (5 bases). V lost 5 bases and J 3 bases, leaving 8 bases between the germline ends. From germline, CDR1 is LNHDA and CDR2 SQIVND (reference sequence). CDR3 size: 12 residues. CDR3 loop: CASSLDSYEQYF. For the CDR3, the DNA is TGTGCCAGTAGTCTTGACAGCTACGAGCAGTACTTC.

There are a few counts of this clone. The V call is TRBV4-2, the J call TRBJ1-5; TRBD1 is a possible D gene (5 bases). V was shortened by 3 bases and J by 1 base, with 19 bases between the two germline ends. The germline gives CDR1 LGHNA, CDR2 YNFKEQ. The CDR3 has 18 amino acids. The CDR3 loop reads CASSQDVRRRGSNQPQHF. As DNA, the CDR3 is TGTGCCAGCAGCCAGGATGTCCGCAGGAGGGGAAGCAATCAGCCCCAGCATTTT.

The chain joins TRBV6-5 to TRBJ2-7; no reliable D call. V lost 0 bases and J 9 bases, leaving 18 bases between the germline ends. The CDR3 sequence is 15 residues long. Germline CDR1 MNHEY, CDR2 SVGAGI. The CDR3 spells CASSYSSQTPTRQYF. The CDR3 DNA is TGTGCCAGCAGTTACTCGAGTCAGACACCTACGAGGCAGTACTTC.

The CDR3 bases are TGTGCCAGCAGATCAGCCGGGACAGGGAAGACTGAAGCTTTCTTT. Translated, it gives CASRSAGTGKTEAFF. The chain combines TRBV6-1 with TRBJ1-1; 9 bases agree with TRBD1. The J segment lost 5 bases and the V segment lost 6 bases, leaving 10 bases of the junction unmatched. CDR1 and CDR2 from the germline V gene are MNHNS and SASEGT. This CDR3 contains 15 residues.

CDR3 loop: CASSDRVMNTEAFF. The CDR3 coding sequence is TGCGCCAGCAGTGATCGGGTCATGAACACTGAAGCTTTCTTT. The chain joins TRBV10-2 to TRBJ1-1; no clear D gene. The V end lost 3 bases, the J end lost 0 bases, and 8 bases lay between the germline ends. Per germline, CDR1 WSHSY and CDR2 SAAADI. This CDR3 region has 14 residues.

CDR3 residues: CASSPPGTGDGYTF. The DNA for the CDR3 is TGTGCCAGCAGCCCCCCCGGGACAGGGGATGGCTACACCTTC. This sequence joins TRBV7-9 and TRBJ1-2; 10 bases fit TRBD1. The CDR3 is made up of 14 amino acids. The germline V gene encodes CDR1 SEHNR and CDR2 FQNEAQ (reference sequence). With V trimmed by 5 bases and J by 6 bases, 6 bases remained unmatched.